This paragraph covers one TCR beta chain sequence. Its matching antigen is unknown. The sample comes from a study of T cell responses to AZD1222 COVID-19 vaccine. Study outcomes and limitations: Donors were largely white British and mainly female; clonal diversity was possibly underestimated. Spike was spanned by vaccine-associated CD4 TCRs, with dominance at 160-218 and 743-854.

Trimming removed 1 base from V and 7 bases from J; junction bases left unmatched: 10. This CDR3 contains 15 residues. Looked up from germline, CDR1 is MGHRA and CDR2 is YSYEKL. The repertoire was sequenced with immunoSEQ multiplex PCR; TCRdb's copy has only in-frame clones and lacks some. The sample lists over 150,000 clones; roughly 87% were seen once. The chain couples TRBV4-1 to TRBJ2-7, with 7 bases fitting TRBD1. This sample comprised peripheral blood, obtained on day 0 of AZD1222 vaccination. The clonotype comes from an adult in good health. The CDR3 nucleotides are TGCGCCAGCAGCCAAGCCATCACAGGGGCCCAGGAGCAGTACTTC. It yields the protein CASSQAITGAQEQYF.